The table lists the clone carrying this T cell receptor beta chain with many counts. V lost 6 bases, J lost 5 bases, and 5 bases stayed unmatched. CDR3 length equals 14 residues. CDR1 and CDR2 from the germline V gene are LNHDA and SQIVND (reference sequence). The study amplified TCR beta CDR3 regions using RNA transcripts. The workflow started with a first-round RT-PCR run with HTBI primers and then moved on to a second-round multiplex PCR. One entry per CDR3 protein, called by TCRdb with MiXCR from the multiplex PCR reads. Of a few hundred thousand distinct CDR3 sequences in the sample, approximately 21% were seen once. This specimen comes from a study of Graves' ophthalmopathy and Graves' hyperthyroidism.

Input material: peripheral blood. The clonotype was recovered from a woman aged 45-59 years with Graves' ophthalmopathy. This chain uses TRBV19 with TRBJ1-3; TRBD1 matches at 9 bases. The CDR3 spells CASSKDRGRNTIYF. CDR3 coding DNA: TGTGCCAGTAGCAAGGACAGGGGAAGAAACACCATATATTTT. Variable domain in full (rest from reference TRBV19 and TRBJ1-3): DGGITQSPKYLFRKEGQNVTLSCEQNLNHDAMYWYRQDPGQGLRLIYYSQIVNDFQKGDIAEGYSVSREKKESFPLTVTSAQKNPTAFYLCASSKDRGRNTIYFGEGSWLTVV.